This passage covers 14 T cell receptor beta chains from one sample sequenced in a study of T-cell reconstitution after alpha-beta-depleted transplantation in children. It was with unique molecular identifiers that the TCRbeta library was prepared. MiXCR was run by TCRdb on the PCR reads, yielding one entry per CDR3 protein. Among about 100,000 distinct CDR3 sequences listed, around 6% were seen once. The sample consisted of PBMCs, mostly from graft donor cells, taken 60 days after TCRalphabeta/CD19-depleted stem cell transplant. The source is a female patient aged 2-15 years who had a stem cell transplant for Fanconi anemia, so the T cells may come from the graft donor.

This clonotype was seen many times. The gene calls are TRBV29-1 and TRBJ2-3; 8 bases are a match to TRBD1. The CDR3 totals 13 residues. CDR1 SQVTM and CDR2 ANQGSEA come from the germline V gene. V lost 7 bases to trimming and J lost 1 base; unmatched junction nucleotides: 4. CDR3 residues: CSAETGGTDTQYF. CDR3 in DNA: TGCAGCGCCGAGACAGGGGGCACAGATACGCAGTATTTT.

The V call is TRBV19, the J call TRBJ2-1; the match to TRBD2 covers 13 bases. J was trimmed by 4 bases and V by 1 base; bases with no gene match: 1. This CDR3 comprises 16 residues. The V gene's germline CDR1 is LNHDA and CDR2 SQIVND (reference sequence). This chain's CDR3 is CASSIVLAGGYNEQFF. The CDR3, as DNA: TGTGCCAGTAGTATAGTACTAGCGGGAGGGTACAATGAGCAGTTCTTC.

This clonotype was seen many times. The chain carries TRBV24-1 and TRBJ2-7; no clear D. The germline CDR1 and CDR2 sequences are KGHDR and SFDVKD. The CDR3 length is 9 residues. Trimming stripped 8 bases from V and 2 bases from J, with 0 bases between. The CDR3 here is CATTYEQYF. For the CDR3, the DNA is TGTGCCACCACCTACGAGCAGTACTTC.

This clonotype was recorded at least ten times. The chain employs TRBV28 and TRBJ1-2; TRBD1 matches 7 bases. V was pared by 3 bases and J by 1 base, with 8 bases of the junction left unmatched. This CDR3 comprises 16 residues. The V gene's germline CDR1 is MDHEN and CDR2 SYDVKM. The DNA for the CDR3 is TGTGCCAGCAGTTTCTCTGGACAGGAGTTTAACTATGGCTACACCTTC. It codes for CASSFSGQEFNYGYTF.

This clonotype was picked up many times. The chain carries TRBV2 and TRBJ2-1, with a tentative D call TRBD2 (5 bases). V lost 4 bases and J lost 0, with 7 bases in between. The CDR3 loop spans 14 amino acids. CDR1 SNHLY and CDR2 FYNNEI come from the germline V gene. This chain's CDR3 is CASSAGSSYNEQFF. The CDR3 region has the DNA TGTGCCAGCAGTGCGGGGAGCTCCTACAATGAGCAGTTCTTC. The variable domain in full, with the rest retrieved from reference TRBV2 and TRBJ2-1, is EPEVTQTPSHQVTQMGQEVILRCVPISNHLYFYWYRQILGQKVEFLVSFYNNEISEKSEIFDDQFSVERPDGSNFTLKIRSTKLEDSAMYFCASSAGSSYNEQFFGPGTRLTVL.

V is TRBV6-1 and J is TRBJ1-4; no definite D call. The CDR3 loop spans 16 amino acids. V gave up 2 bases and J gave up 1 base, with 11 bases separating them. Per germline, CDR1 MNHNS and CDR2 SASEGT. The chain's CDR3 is CASSEIYGVTNEKLFF. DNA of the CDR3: TGTGCCAGCAGTGAAATTTATGGGGTAACTAATGAAAAACTGTTTTTT.

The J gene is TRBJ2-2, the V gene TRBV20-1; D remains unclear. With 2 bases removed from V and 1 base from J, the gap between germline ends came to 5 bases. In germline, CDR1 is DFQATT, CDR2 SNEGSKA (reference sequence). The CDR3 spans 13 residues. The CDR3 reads CSARPQNTGELFF. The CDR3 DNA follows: TGCAGTGCTAGACCTCAGAACACCGGGGAGCTGTTTTTT.

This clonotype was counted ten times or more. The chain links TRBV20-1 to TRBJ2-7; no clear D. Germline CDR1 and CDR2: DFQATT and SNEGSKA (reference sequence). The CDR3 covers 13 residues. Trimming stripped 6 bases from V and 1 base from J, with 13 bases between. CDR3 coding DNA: TGCAGTGCCCCTAGTCCCACTTCCTACGAGCAGTACTTC. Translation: CSAPSPTSYEQYF.

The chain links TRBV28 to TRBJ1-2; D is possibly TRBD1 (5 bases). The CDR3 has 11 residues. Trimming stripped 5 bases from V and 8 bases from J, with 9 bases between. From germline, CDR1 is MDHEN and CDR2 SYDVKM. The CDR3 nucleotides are TGTGCCAGCAGTCAGGGTGACGGCTACACCTTC. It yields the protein CASSQGDGYTF.

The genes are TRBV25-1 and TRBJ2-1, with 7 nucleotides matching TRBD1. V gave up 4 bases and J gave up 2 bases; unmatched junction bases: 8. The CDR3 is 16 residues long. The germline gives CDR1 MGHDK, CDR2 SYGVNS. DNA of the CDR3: TGTGCCAGCAGTGCAATAGGACAGGTAACCTACAATGAGCAGTTCTTC. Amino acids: CASSAIGQVTYNEQFF. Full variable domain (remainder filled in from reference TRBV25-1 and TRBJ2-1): EADIYQTPRYLVIGTGKKITLECSQTMGHDKMYWYQQDPGMELHLIHYSYGVNSTEKGDLSSESTVSRIRTEHFPLTLESARPSHTSQYLCASSAIGQVTYNEQFFGPGTRLTVL.

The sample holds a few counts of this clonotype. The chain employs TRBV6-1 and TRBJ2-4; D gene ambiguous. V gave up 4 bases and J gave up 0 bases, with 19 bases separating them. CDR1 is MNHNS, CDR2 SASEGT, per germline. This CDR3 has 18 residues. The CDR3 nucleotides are TGTGCCAGCAGTGTCCTTAACACGAACTCCCTAGCCAAAAACATTCAGTACTTC. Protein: CASSVLNTNSLAKNIQYF.

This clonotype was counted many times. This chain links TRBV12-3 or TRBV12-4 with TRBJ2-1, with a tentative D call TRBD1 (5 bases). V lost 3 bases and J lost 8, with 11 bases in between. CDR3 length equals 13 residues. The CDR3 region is CASSLSGLDEQFF. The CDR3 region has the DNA TGTGCCAGCAGTTTGTCAGGGCTGGATGAGCAGTTCTTC.

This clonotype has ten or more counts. CDR3 bases: TGTGCCAGCAGTTTAACTAGCGCCCTAGAGACCCAGTACTTC. It is translated as CASSLTSALETQYF. V is TRBV27 and J is TRBJ2-5; 7 positions agree with TRBD2. The CDR3 is 14 residues long. J was trimmed by 4 bases and V by 2 bases; bases with no gene match: 4. Germline V gene lookup returns CDR1 MNHEY and CDR2 SMNVEV (reference sequence).

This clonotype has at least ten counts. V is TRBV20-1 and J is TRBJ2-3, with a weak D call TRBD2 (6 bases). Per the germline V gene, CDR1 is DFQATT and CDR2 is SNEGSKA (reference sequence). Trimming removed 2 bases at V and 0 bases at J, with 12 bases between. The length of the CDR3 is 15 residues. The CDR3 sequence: CSARSAGPSTDTQYF. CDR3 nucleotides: TGCAGTGCTAGATCGGCGGGACCTAGCACAGATACGCAGTATTTT.